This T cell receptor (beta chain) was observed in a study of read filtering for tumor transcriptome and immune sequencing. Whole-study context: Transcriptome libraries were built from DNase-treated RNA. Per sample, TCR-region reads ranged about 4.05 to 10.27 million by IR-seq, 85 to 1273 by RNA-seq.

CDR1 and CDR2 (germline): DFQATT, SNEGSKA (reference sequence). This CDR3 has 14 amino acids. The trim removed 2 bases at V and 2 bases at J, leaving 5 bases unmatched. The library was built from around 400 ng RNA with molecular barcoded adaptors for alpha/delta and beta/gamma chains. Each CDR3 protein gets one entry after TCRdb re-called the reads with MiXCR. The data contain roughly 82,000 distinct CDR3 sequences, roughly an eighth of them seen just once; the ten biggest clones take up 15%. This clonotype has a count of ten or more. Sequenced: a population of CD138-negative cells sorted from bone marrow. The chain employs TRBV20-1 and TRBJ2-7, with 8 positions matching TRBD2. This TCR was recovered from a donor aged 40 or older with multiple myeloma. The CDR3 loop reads CSARPLSGTYEQYF. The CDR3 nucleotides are TGCAGTGCTAGACCCCTTAGCGGGACCTACGAGCAGTACTTC.